The clone carrying this T cell receptor (beta chain) was observed a single time. Other nucleotide sequences from this sample produce the same CDR3. Here immunoSEQ multiplex PCR was the method, and the copy in TCRdb shows in-frame clones only, minus some. This sample has about 2.1 million clones, with 80% to 95% found just once. This specimen comes from a study of shared clonotypes between healthy human individuals. V dropped 0 bases and J dropped 0 bases, with 9 bases sitting between them. The length of the CDR3 is 15 residues. CDR1 and CDR2 (germline): MNHEY, SVGAGI. Naive CD8 cells were CD45RO-negative, positively selected for CCR7, excluding terminally differentiated effector memory CD45RA+ cells.

The sequence came from a man younger than 35 in good health. Some clones in this sample may be carry-over from other donors' samples. The source material was naive CD8+ T cells from PBMCs. The chain joins TRBV6-5 to TRBJ2-7; no definite D call. In DNA form, the CDR3 reads TGTGCCAGCAGTTACTCGACGGGCAGCTCCTACGAGCAGTACTTC. As protein: CASSYSTGSSYEQYF.